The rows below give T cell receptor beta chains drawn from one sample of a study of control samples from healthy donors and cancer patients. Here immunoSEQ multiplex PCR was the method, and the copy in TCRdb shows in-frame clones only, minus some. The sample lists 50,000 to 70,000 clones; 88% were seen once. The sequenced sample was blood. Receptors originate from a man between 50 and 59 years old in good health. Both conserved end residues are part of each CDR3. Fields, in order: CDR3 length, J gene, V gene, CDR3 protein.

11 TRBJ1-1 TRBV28 CASSFGVEAFF
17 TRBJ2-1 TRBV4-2 CASSQDGGGLGYNEQFF
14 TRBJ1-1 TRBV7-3 CASSLQGQGAEAFF
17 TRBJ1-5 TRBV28 CASSSGQGPYSNQPQHF
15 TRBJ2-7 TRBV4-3 CASSQDGGLAYEQYF
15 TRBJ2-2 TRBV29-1 CSVDSGTPRTGELFF
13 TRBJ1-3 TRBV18 CASSQGSGNTIYF
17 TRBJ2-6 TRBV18 CASSPPSGGSGANVLTF
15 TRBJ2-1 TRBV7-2 CASSSLAGGYNEQFF
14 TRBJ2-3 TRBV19 CASSMPAGTDTQYF
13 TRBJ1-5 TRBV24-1 CATSDSSNQPQHF
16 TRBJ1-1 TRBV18 CASSPQDGGMHTEAFF
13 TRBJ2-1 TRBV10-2 CASRSTAYNEQFF
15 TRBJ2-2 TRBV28 CASSTGQGRTGELFF
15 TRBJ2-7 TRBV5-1 CASSLDRSGRPEQYF
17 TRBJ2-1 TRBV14 CASSPQRAGASYNEQFF
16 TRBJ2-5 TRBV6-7 CASSYSEARRQETQYF
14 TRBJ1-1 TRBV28 CASSWGGPGTEAFF
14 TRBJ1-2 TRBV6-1 CASSELLGQDGYTF
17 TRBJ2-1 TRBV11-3 CASSRHGTSGFYNEQFF
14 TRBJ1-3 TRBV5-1 CASSLTWVGNTIYF
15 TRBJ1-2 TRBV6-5 CASSYLGQGDYGYTF
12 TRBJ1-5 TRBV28 CASSLRYQPQHF
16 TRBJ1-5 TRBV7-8 CASSLEGQGALLPQHF
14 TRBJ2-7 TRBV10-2 CASSEGRLHYQQYF
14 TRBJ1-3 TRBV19 CASRQGFSGNTIYF
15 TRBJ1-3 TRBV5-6 CASSFFGTSGNTIYF
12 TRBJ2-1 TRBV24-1 CATSEYNSEQFF
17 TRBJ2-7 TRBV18 CASSPMAEGLPSYEQYF
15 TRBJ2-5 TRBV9 CASSVKSGGLETQYF
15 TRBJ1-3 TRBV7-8 CASSLSKGTGNTIYF
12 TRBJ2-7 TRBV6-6 CASSWTGDEQYF
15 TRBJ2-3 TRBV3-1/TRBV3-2 CASSQLGLAADTQYF
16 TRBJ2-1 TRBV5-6 CASSPIAWEVVGEQFF
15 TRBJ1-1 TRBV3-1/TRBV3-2 CASSHQSSVNTEAFF
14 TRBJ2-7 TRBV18 CASSPTSGRYEQYF
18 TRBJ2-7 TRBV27 CASSFGTSGTFNPHEQYF
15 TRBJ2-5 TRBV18 CASSPTSGEQETQYF
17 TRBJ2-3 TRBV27 CASSLGVDSWGADTQYF
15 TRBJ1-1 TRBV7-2 CASSLAPMTGTEAFF
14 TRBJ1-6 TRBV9 CASSAGRINSPLHF
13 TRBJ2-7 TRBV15 CATSRGYSYEQYF
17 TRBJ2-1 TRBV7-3 CASSVSGSDPVYNEQFF
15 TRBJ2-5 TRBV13 CASSTGQGKGETQYF
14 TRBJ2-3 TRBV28 CASKPWASTDTQYF
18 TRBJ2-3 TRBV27 CASSLLGLAGGSADTQYF
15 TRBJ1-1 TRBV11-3 CASSSGMRGNTEAFF
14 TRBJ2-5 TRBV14 CASSLVQAEETQYF
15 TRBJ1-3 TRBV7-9 CASSPGTVSGNTIYF
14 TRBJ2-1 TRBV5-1 CASSLTSGINEQFF
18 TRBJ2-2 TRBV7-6 CASSLAIHATSGTGELFF
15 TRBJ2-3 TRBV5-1 CASSSRSGATDTQYF
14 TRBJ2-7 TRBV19 CASSHTSGSQEQYF
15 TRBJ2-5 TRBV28 CASSPYGTPTETQYF
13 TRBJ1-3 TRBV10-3 CAISGTSGNTIYF
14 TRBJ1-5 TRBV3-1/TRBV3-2 CASSRGLGNQPQHF
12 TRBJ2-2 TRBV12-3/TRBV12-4 CASSLFAGELFF
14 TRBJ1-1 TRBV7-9 CASSPQGYNTEAFF
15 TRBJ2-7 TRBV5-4 CASSLVGQGAGEQYF
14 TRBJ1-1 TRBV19 CASSTGTGNTEAFF